The 30 T cell receptor beta chains given below trace back to one sample, sequenced in a study of regulatory T cells in long-lasting Graves disease. Investigators prepared the TCR beta libraries by applying iRepertoire HTBI primers and Arm-PCR of CDR3 regions. Each CDR3 protein is one row after TCRdb ran MiXCR on the multiplex PCR reads. Of about 530,000 distinct CDR3 sequences listed, 15% to 20% are singletons. Time point of the sample: newly diagnosed GD, antithyroid drugs for less than 3 months. From RNA extracted from PBMCs, the TCR library was made. This sample also belongs to another study, concerning T cells in Graves' hyperthyroidism and ophthalmopathy.

The input for sequencing was peripheral blood mononuclear cells (PBMCs), taken at new diagnosis, from a patient treated with antithyroid drugs. The receptors here all came from a woman aged 40-60 years with Graves disease.

At least ten counts were recorded for this clonotype. The rearrangement uses TRBV28 and TRBJ1-4, with 8 bases that match TRBD1. CDR1 MDHEN and CDR2 SYDVKM come from the germline V gene. This CDR3 has 15 residues. Trimming cost V 4 bases and J 6 bases; bases outside gene matches: 7. The CDR3 here is CASSYGQGNYEKLFF. Here the CDR3 DNA reads TGTGCCAGCAGTTATGGACAGGGAAACTATGAAAAACTGTTTTTT.

This clonotype was seen at least ten times. The J gene is TRBJ1-3, the V gene TRBV11-2, with D uncertain. V was shortened by 5 bases and J by 3 bases, with 5 bases between the two germline ends. The germline gives CDR1 SGHAT, CDR2 FQNNGV. The CDR3 runs to 12 residues. The CDR3 is CASSRSGNTIYF. CDR3 nucleotides: TGTGCCAGCAGCCGTAGTGGAAACACCATATATTTT.

This clonotype was recorded a few times. The chain uses TRBV4-2 and TRBJ2-3; 12 bases align to TRBD2. J lost 4 bases, V lost 0 bases, and 5 bases had no gene match. In germline, CDR1 is LGHNA, CDR2 YNFKEQ. The CDR3 has 17 residues. Written as DNA, the CDR3 is TGTGCCAGCAGCCAAGATTACTCTAGCGGGGGGGCAGATACGCAGTATTTT. Translating gives CASSQDYSSGGADTQYF.

This clonotype has a count of ten or more. The chain has TRBV4-1 and TRBJ2-7; 8 bases agree with TRBD1. The CDR3 totals 15 residues. V shed 1 base and J 2 bases; nucleotides not matched to a gene: 4. CDR1 and CDR2 (germline): MGHRA, YSYEKL. The DNA for the CDR3 is TGCGCCAGCAGCCAAGGGACAGGGCATACCTACGAGCAGTACTTC. Translating it yields CASSQGTGHTYEQYF.

This clonotype appeared many times. This rearrangement joins TRBV12-3 or TRBV12-4 to TRBJ1-6; a possible D gene is TRBD1 (5 bases). This CDR3 is built from 15 residues. Trimming stripped 5 bases from V and 7 bases from J, with 15 bases between. CDR3 loop: CASSPSTVGNSPLHF. Here the CDR3 DNA reads TGTGCCAGCAGTCCGTCGACAGTTGGCAATTCACCCCTCCACTTT.

The rearrangement links TRBV4-1 to TRBJ2-2, with D perhaps given as TRBD1 or TRBD2 (6 bases each). The CDR3 extends over 16 amino acids. Germline CDR1 reads MGHRA; CDR2 reads YSYEKL. V dropped 4 bases and J dropped 7 bases, with 19 bases sitting between them. The CDR3 loop is CASSRGVGGPVGELFF. CDR3 in DNA: TGCGCCAGCAGCCGGGGAGTGGGGGGCCCTGTCGGGGAGCTGTTTTTT.

This chain connects TRBV5-4 to TRBJ1-4; D is undetermined. The germline V gene has CDR1 SGHNT and CDR2 YYREEE (reference sequence). V was shortened by 1 base and J by 5 bases, with 9 bases between the two germline ends. The CDR3 is 14 amino acids. CDR3 in amino acids: CASSLRGRNEKLFF. CDR3 DNA: TGTGCCAGCAGCTTGCGTGGCAGAAATGAAAAACTGTTTTTT.

The V call is TRBV2, the J call TRBJ1-1, with D possibly matching TRBD1 (5 bases). CDR3 length equals 18 residues. Germline values: CDR1 SNHLY, CDR2 FYNNEI. V lost 2 bases, J lost 0 bases, and 19 bases lay in between. The CDR3 sequence: CASSESKGRTTMNTEAFF. CDR3 sequence (DNA): TGTGCCAGCAGTGAATCGAAGGGGCGGACTACTATGAACACTGAAGCTTTCTTT.

The CDR3 reads CASSFRTGKTGELFF. In DNA, the CDR3 is TGTGCCAGCAGCTTCAGGACAGGGAAGACCGGGGAGCTGTTTTTT. This sequence joins TRBV7-9 and TRBJ2-2; 8 nucleotides agree with TRBD1. The V and J ends lost 3 bases and 5 bases, in that order; junction bases with no gene match: 5. CDR1 and CDR2 from the germline V gene are SEHNR and FQNEAQ (reference sequence). The CDR3 is 15 amino acids.

The J gene is TRBJ2-3, the V gene TRBV7-2, with D tentatively TRBD2 (7 bases). V shed 1 base and J shed 2 bases, with 13 bases lying between them. The CDR3 is 16 residues long. The germline CDR1 and CDR2 sequences are SGHTA and FQGNSA. In DNA form, the CDR3 reads TGTGCCAGCAGCTTAGATGGGGGGGGGGCCACAGATACGCAGTATTTT. Translated, it gives CASSLDGGGATDTQYF.

In this sample, this clonotype turned up many times. J is TRBJ2-5 and V is TRBV7-3; 7 bases align to TRBD1. Looked up from germline, CDR1 is SGHTA and CDR2 is FQGTGA. This CDR3 has 15 residues. The J segment lost 2 bases and the V segment lost 5 bases, leaving 8 bases of the junction unmatched. DNA of the CDR3: TGTGCCAGCAGCCCGCGACAGGGAATACAAGAGACCCAGTACTTC. Translation gives CASSPRQGIQETQYF. The complete variable domain, with remaining parts taken from reference TRBV7-3 and TRBJ2-5, reads GAGVSQTPSNKVTEKGKYVELRCDPISGHTALYWYRQSLGQGPEFLIYFQGTGAADDSGLPNDRFFAVRPEGSVSTLKIQRTERGDSAVYLCASSPRQGIQETQYFGPGTRLLVL.

This clonotype has a count of ten or more. The chain joins TRBV20-1 to TRBJ2-5; tentatively, D is TRBD1 or TRBD2 (5 bases each). V was trimmed by 3 bases and J by 5 bases, leaving 16 bases between them. The CDR3 length is 14 residues. Germline V gene lookup returns CDR1 DFQATT and CDR2 SNEGSKA (reference sequence). For the CDR3, the DNA is TGCAGTGCTAGCGAGACGGGGTGGGGGGAGACCCAGTACTTC. It translates to CSASETGWGETQYF.

In its sample, this clonotype was seen a few times. The chain links TRBV6-2 or TRBV6-3 to TRBJ1-2; the D is unclear. The CDR3 is made up of 14 amino acids. Germline V gene data show CDR1 as MNHEY and CDR2 as SVGEGT. The V end lost 4 bases, the J end lost 4 bases, and 13 bases lay between the germline ends. CDR3 in amino acids: CASSSPARVYGYTF. The CDR3 region has the DNA TGTGCCAGCAGTTCCCCCGCCAGAGTCTATGGCTACACCTTC.

The chain combines TRBV7-8 with TRBJ1-4, with TRBD1 identical over 8 bases. V was pared by 0 bases and J by 8 bases, with 5 bases of the junction left unmatched. Germline V gene data show CDR1 as SGHVS and CDR2 as FQNEAQ. The CDR3 is 15 residues long. The CDR3 here is CASSLAVRGREKLFF. In DNA, the CDR3 is TGTGCCAGCAGCTTAGCGGTCAGGGGGCGAGAAAAACTGTTTTTT.

This chain joins TRBV20-1 and TRBJ2-2, with D tentatively TRBD1 (6 bases). CDR1 and CDR2 (germline): DFQATT, SNEGSKA (reference sequence). V lost 2 bases to trimming and J lost 4 bases, with 20 bases between them. This CDR3 comprises 17 residues. The CDR3 loop reads CSARLLRGQNITGELFF. The CDR3 DNA sequence: TGCAGTGCTAGACTCCTTCGCGGACAGAACATCACCGGGGAGCTGTTTTTT.

In its sample, this clonotype was seen once. It may be a read error: a sequence one base away is much more abundant. The rearrangement joins TRBV20-1 to TRBJ1-1; perhaps TRBD1 as D (5 bases). This CDR3 contains 14 residues. CDR1 and CDR2 from the germline V gene are DFQATT and SNEGSKA (reference sequence). CDR3 DNA sequence: TGCAGTGCTAGTGCTTTGGGGGGAATTACTGAAGCTCTCTTT. This translates into CSASALGGITEALF.

V is TRBV5-6 and J is TRBJ1-6, with a tentative D call TRBD1 (5 bases). CDR3 length equals 16 residues. V lost 2 bases and J lost 8, with 17 bases in between. Germline lookup yields CDR1 SGHDT and CDR2 YYEEEE. The chain's CDR3 is CASSFRRVLGDSPLHF. The CDR3 DNA is TGTGCCAGCAGCTTTAGGCGGGTCTTGGGGGATTCACCCCTCCACTTT.

This chain connects TRBV7-3 to TRBJ1-2, with 8 bases lining up with TRBD1. CDR3 length: 12 amino acids. V lost 11 bases and J lost 4; bases outside the gene matches: 6. Germline V gene sequence: CDR1 SGHTA, CDR2 FQGTGA. The CDR3 coding sequence is TGTGCCTGGACAGGGCACGGCTATGGCTACACCTTC. Amino acids: CAWTGHGYGYTF.

This clonotype came up many times. The chain is built from TRBV20-1 and TRBJ1-1; 11 positions agree with TRBD1. The V and J ends lost 3 bases and 5 bases, in that order; junction bases with no gene match: 8. Germline assignment: CDR1 DFQATT and CDR2 SNEGSKA (reference sequence). The CDR3 contains 15 residues. CDR3 loop: CSASKFGTGGTEAFF. The CDR3 DNA is TGCAGTGCTAGTAAATTTGGGACAGGGGGAACTGAAGCTTTCTTT.

This clonotype was observed many times. V gene TRBV12-3 or TRBV12-4 combines with J gene TRBJ1-5; D is possibly TRBD1 (5 bases). This CDR3 has 14 amino acids. The V and J ends lost 2 bases and 3 bases respectively, with 8 bases between them. CDR3 DNA: TGTGCCAGCAGTTTAAGACAGAACAATCAGCCCCAGCATTTT. Translated: CASSLRQNNQPQHF.

The V call is TRBV7-6, the J call TRBJ2-1; possible D gene TRBD1, 6 bases. Between the trimmed V and J ends, which lost 3 bases and 5 bases, there was a span of 38 bases. This CDR3 has 23 residues. Germline V gene sequence: CDR1 SGHVS, CDR2 FNYEAQ. The chain's CDR3 is CASSLAEITQGINPGFYNNEQFF. In DNA form, the CDR3 reads TGTGCCAGCAGCTTGGCGGAAATAACCCAGGGGATAAACCCCGGGTTTTATAACAATGAGCAGTTCTTC.

This clonotype was detected ten times or more. This sequence joins TRBV5-1 and TRBJ2-3; 15 nucleotides line up with TRBD2. Losses at the gene ends were 4 bases for V and 0 bases for J; bases not matched to a gene: 6. CDR3 size: 18 residues. Germline V gene sequence: CDR1 SGHRS, CDR2 YFSETQ. The CDR3: CASSPGTSGGTSTDTQYF. CDR3 sequence (DNA): TGCGCCAGCAGCCCCGGGACTAGCGGGGGGACTAGCACAGATACGCAGTATTTT.

The chain employs TRBV25-1 and TRBJ1-4, with a tentative D call TRBD1 (5 bases). Trimming left V 2 bases short and J 5 bases short, with 12 bases between. Germline values: CDR1 MGHDK, CDR2 SYGVNS. This CDR3 has 15 residues. The CDR3 DNA sequence: TGTGCCAGCAGTGAAGGTGGGGCCAGAAATGAAAAACTGTTTTTT. It codes for CASSEGGARNEKLFF.

V and J are TRBV27 and TRBJ1-1; D possibly corresponds to TRBD1 (5 bases). V shed 8 bases and J shed 10 bases, with 20 bases lying between them. The CDR3 sequence is 13 residues long. Germline V gene data show CDR1 as MNHEY and CDR2 as SMNVEV (reference sequence). In DNA form, the CDR3 reads TGTGCCAGCCGTACGGCAGGGTCTATTGTAGCTTTCTTT. This codes for CASRTAGSIVAFF.

This clonotype was seen a few times. The chain combines TRBV27 with TRBJ2-1; 10 bases map to TRBD1. The CDR3 is made up of 14 amino acids. The J segment lost 7 bases and the V segment lost 5 bases, leaving 5 bases of the junction unmatched. Germline-derived CDR1 and CDR2 are MNHEY and SMNVEV (reference sequence). The CDR3 region has the DNA TGTGCCAGCAGTGTCGACAGGGGGCAGAATGAGCAGTTCTTC. It is translated as CASSVDRGQNEQFF.

This clonotype was detected ten times or more. This chain uses TRBV6-1 with TRBJ1-5, with a possible D match to TRBD1 (5 bases). The germline gives CDR1 MNHNS, CDR2 SASEGT. Trimming pared 4 bases from V and 5 bases from J, leaving 12 bases between. The CDR3 consists of 14 residues. CDR3 nucleotide sequence: TGTGCCAGCAGTGGCGGGGGAAACTATCAGCCCCAGCATTTT. This codes for CASSGGGNYQPQHF.

CDR3 region: CASSPTPDRVNTEAFF. The CDR3 DNA reads TGTGCCAGCAGCCCAACCCCGGACAGGGTGAACACTGAAGCTTTCTTT. The chain employs TRBV5-4 and TRBJ1-1, with TRBD1 identical over 8 bases. In germline, CDR1 is SGHNT, CDR2 YYREEE (reference sequence). The V segment lost 4 bases and the J segment 0 bases; nucleotides outside the gene matches: 8. The CDR3 extends over 16 amino acids. Together with reference TRBV5-4 and TRBJ1-1, the CDR3 gives the full variable domain: ETGVTQSPTHLIKTRGQQVTLRCSSQSGHNTVSWYQQALGQGPQFIFQYYREEENGRGNFPPRFSGLQFPNYSSELNVNALELDDSALYLCASSPTPDRVNTEAFFGQGTRLTVV.

This clonotype came up many times. CDR3 amino acids: CATLMGRVNTGELFF. For the CDR3, the DNA is TGTGCCACCCTGATGGGTCGGGTTAACACCGGGGAGCTGTTTTTT. This chain connects TRBV6-1 to TRBJ2-2; D ambiguous. This CDR3 contains 15 residues. The ends were cut back, 10 bases at V and 2 bases at J, with 17 bases in the middle. Germline values: CDR1 MNHNS, CDR2 SASEGT.

The chain uses TRBV7-9 and TRBJ1-1; TRBD1 matches 9 bases. With V trimmed by 4 bases and J by 3 bases, 6 bases remained unmatched. The CDR3 is 15 residues long. Germline V gene data show CDR1 as SEHNR and CDR2 as FQNEAQ (reference sequence). The CDR3, as DNA: TGTGCCAGCAGCTCGGACAGGGGCAGGGACACTGAAGCTTTCTTT. Translating gives CASSSDRGRDTEAFF.

This clonotype was counted at least ten times. CDR3 protein: CASSVWGSYNEQFF. The CDR3 DNA reads TGTGCCAGCAGTGTGTGGGGCTCCTACAATGAGCAGTTCTTC. V and J are TRBV13 and TRBJ2-1; no clear D gene. Trimming removed 6 bases at V and 0 bases at J, with 9 bases between. The CDR3 spans 14 residues. The V gene's germline CDR1 is PRHDT and CDR2 FYEKMQ (reference sequence).